The 3 T cell receptor beta chains presented below share a single source sample, sequenced in a study of T cells in Graves' hyperthyroidism and ophthalmopathy. There were TCR beta CDR3 regions amplified from RNA transcripts. The HTBI primer set was used in a first-round RT-PCR of the TCR CDR3. Each CDR3 protein gets one entry after TCRdb re-called the multiplex PCR reads with MiXCR. The sample has about 360,000 distinct CDR3 sequences; about 13% are singletons. Sequencing was performed on blood. The source of these receptors is a woman under 30 with Graves' hyperthyroidism.

This clonotype has at least ten counts. The chain links TRBV6-1 to TRBJ2-1; unclear D gene. Germline CDR1 reads MNHNS; CDR2 reads SASEGT. CDR3 size: 13 residues. Trimming cost V 3 bases and J 8 bases, with 11 bases left between them. The CDR3 protein is CASSEGYRDEQFF. The CDR3 DNA sequence: TGTGCCAGCAGTGAGGGTTACCGGGATGAGCAGTTCTTC.

There are many counts of this clonotype. The chain joins TRBV7-3 to TRBJ1-1; 9 nucleotides agree with TRBD1. Germline lookup yields CDR1 SGHTA and CDR2 FQGTGA. With V trimmed by 5 bases and J by 1 base, 5 bases remained unmatched. CDR3 size: 15 residues. CDR3 nucleotides: TGTGCCAGCAGCGCACAGGGGGCCACGAACACTGAAGCTTTCTTT. Translation gives CASSAQGATNTEAFF.

This clonotype has just a few counts. The CDR3: CASSQVASGRNEQFF. CDR3 DNA sequence: TGCGCCAGCAGCCAAGTGGCTAGCGGGAGAAATGAGCAGTTCTTC. The rearrangement joins TRBV4-1 to TRBJ2-1, with TRBD2 identical over 10 bases. CDR3 length: 15 residues. V lost 1 base, J lost 7 bases, and 4 bases stayed unmatched. CDR1 and CDR2 from the germline V gene are MGHRA and YSYEKL.